This T cell receptor beta chain was sequenced during a study of patients and donors after allogeneic stem cell transplantation. Germline assignment: CDR1 SGHRS and CDR2 YFSETQ. V was trimmed by 1 base and J by 7 bases, leaving 11 bases between them. The CDR3 extends over 13 amino acids. TCRdb re-called the RT-PCR reads through MiXCR, storing one row per CDR3 protein. This sample has approximately 220,000 distinct CDR3 sequences, with 38% found just once. The source material was blood, either unsorted or a sorted T cell fraction (not recorded which). The chain has TRBV5-1 and TRBJ2-5, with D maybe TRBD1 (6 bases). The clonotype was recovered from a human donor who was either an allogeneic HSCT recipient or a stem cell or donor lymphocyte infusion donor (not recorded which). It is not recorded whose cells these are; they may come from a transplant donor. The CDR3 sequence is CASSLRQTGTQYF. The CDR3 coding sequence is TGCGCCAGCAGCTTGAGGCAGACAGGGACCCAGTACTTC. Full variable domain (outside the CDR3, taken from reference TRBV5-1 and TRBJ2-5): KAGVTQTPRYLIKTRGQQVTLSCSPISGHRSVSWYQQTPGQGLQFLFEYFSETQRNKGNFPGRFSGRQFSNSRSEMNVSTLELGDSALYLCASSLRQTGTQYFGPGTRLLVL.